The sequence of this T cell receptor beta chain was determined in a study of T cell changes during pregnancy in multiple sclerosis. V was clipped by 3 bases and J by 2 bases; unmatched bases: 10. Germline CDR1 is SGHTA and CDR2 is FQGNSA. This CDR3 has 16 amino acids. Profiling relied on immunoSEQ multiplex PCR, and the TCRdb table lists in-frame clones only, not all of them. The sample holds 40,000 to 55,000 clones, 92% seen once. This chain links TRBV7-2 with TRBJ2-7, with TRBD2 identical over 7 bases. This sequence originates from a female donor with multiple sclerosis, enrolled in a pregnancy study. The sequencing used CD4+ T cells from peripheral blood mononuclear cells, collected in the second trimester of pregnancy. CDR3 region: CASSLSGLAATYEQYF. The CDR3 DNA sequence: TGTGCCAGCAGCTTGTCGGGGCTAGCGGCGACCTACGAGCAGTACTTC. The whole variable domain, remainder taken from reference TRBV7-2 and TRBJ2-7, is GAGVSQSPSNKVTEKGKDVELRCDPISGHTALYWYRQSLGQGLEFLIYFQGNSAPDKSGLPSDRFSAERTGGSVSTLTIQRTQQEDSAVYLCASSLSGLAATYEQYFGPGTRLTVT.